Following are 21 T cell receptor beta chains from one sample sequenced in a study of CD8+CD57+ T cells in acquired aplastic anemia. The template for TCR beta VDJ and CDR3 sequence profiling was genomic DNA. TCRdb re-called the reads through MiXCR, storing one row per CDR3 protein. The data show about 180,000 distinct CDR3 sequences, with just over 45% seen just once and 2.9% held by the top ten. The sequenced sample consisted of sorted CD4+, CD8+, or CD8+CD57+ T cells (not recorded which) from PBMCs. The receptors were gathered from a human donor in good health.

In its sample, this clonotype was seen many times. This rearrangement joins TRBV7-6 to TRBJ2-6; a possible D gene is TRBD1 (5 bases). Germline lookup yields CDR1 SGHVS and CDR2 FNYEAQ. Trimming removed 1 base at V and 4 bases at J, with 17 bases between. This CDR3 contains 18 residues. CDR3 nucleotides: TGTGCCAGCAGCTTAGGCAGGGTTGGGCTCGGGGGGGCCAACGTCCTGACTTTC. Residues: CASSLGRVGLGGANVLTF.

The table lists this clonotype with many counts. This chain connects TRBV20-1 to TRBJ2-5; either TRBD1 or TRBD2 may fit D (6 bases each). Trimming pared 7 bases from V and 5 bases from J, leaving 14 bases between. CDR3 length: 12 amino acids. Germline CDR1 and CDR2: DFQATT and SNEGSKA (reference sequence). The CDR3 here is CSGRRGMETQYF. The CDR3 nucleotides read TGCAGTGGTAGGAGGGGGATGGAGACCCAGTACTTC.

The chain is built from TRBV6-4 and TRBJ1-1, with 8 bases lining up with TRBD1. Germline V gene data show CDR1 as MRHNA and CDR2 as SNTAGT. The ends lost 5 bases at V and 4 bases at J; junction bases unmatched: 12. The CDR3 contains 16 residues. The CDR3 spells CASSPATGGTGTEAFF. CDR3 bases: TGTGCCAGCAGTCCCGCAACAGGGGGGACCGGCACTGAAGCTTTCTTT.

The gene calls are TRBV20-1 and TRBJ2-7; D is unresolved. The CDR3 loop spans 13 amino acids. Trimming shortened V by 6 bases and J by 0 bases, and 12 bases separated the two germline ends. Germline V gene lookup returns CDR1 DFQATT and CDR2 SNEGSKA (reference sequence). Written as DNA, the CDR3 is TGCAGTGCCGATGACACGAGCTCCTACGAGCAGTACTTC. Amino acids: CSADDTSSYEQYF.

This clonotype was seen ten or more times. V gene TRBV20-1 combines with J gene TRBJ1-5; TRBD1 agrees at 8 bases. The V gene end was trimmed by 6 bases and the J gene end by 4 bases; junction bases not matched to a gene: 5. The CDR3 has 13 residues. CDR1 DFQATT and CDR2 SNEGSKA come from the germline V gene (reference sequence). CDR3 residues: CSAGGQGNQPQHF. Here the CDR3 DNA reads TGCAGTGCAGGTGGACAGGGAAATCAGCCCCAGCATTTT.

The chain links TRBV7-8 to TRBJ1-2, with D hard to call. Germline V CDR1 and CDR2: SGHVS, FQNEAQ. V was pared by 3 bases and J by 11 bases, with 16 bases between. The CDR3 loop spans 13 amino acids. The CDR3 loop is CASSFDHWGGYTF. The CDR3 nucleotides read TGTGCCAGCAGCTTTGATCATTGGGGTGGTTACACCTTC.

With respect to this clonotype: A much larger clone is a single base away; this may be a read error. V gene TRBV7-2 combines with J gene TRBJ2-7, with 8 bases that match TRBD2. Trimming removed 0 bases from V and 2 bases from J; junction bases left unmatched: 9. Looked up from germline, CDR1 is SGHTA and CDR2 is FQGNSA. This CDR3 has 17 amino acids. The CDR3 loop reads CASSLALAGLGAYEQYF. The CDR3 DNA sequence: TGTGCCAGCAGCTTAGCGCTAGCGGGTCTTGGGGCCTACGAGCAGTACTTC.

The chain employs TRBV7-3 and TRBJ2-3, with 11 bases fitting TRBD1. The CDR3 spans 16 residues. V trimming: 2 bases; J trimming: 4 bases; junction bases outside the gene matches: 5. Germline V gene sequence: CDR1 SGHTA, CDR2 FQGTGA. The CDR3 loop is CASSLLGQGVADTQYF. The DNA of the CDR3 is TGTGCCAGCAGCTTATTGGGACAGGGGGTTGCAGATACGCAGTATTTT.

This chain links TRBV29-1 with TRBJ2-7; the D call may be TRBD1 or TRBD2 (5 bases each). The germline V gene encodes CDR1 SQVTM and CDR2 ANQGSEA. V was cut by 8 bases and J by 4 bases, with 15 bases left in between. The CDR3 sequence is 12 residues long. The CDR3 sequence: CSLTGQVYEQYF. DNA of the CDR3: TGCAGCCTTACGGGGCAGGTGTACGAGCAGTACTTC.

The chain links TRBV7-9 to TRBJ2-7; D is unresolved. The length of the CDR3 is 15 residues. V shed 4 bases and J shed 5 bases, with 18 bases lying between them. Germline-derived CDR1 and CDR2 are SEHNR and FQNEAQ (reference sequence). CDR3 residues: CASSSVLDLWNEQYF. The CDR3 DNA sequence: TGTGCCAGCAGCTCCGTGTTGGACCTATGGAACGAGCAGTACTTC.

This clonotype was seen at least ten times. The chain combines TRBV27 with TRBJ2-5; maybe TRBD2 (6 bases). Germline CDR1 reads MNHEY; CDR2 reads SMNVEV (reference sequence). There are 14 residues in the CDR3. V shed 5 bases and J shed 4 bases, with 14 bases lying between them. DNA for the CDR3: TGTGCCAGCAGTAACGCCGGGGGAGGAGAGACCCAGTACTTC. Protein: CASSNAGGGETQYF.

J is TRBJ2-1 and V is TRBV9; D call uncertain. CDR1 SGDLS and CDR2 YYNGEE come from the germline V gene. Trimming took 0 bases from V and 4 from J, leaving 5 bases between them. The CDR3 loop spans 13 amino acids. CDR3 coding DNA: TGTGCCAGCAGCGTAGCTGAGTACAATGAGCAGTTCTTC. Protein sequence: CASSVAEYNEQFF.

This clonotype was seen more than once but under ten times. One end of the junction fails to match germline, which may point to a read error. The chain is built from TRBV15 and TRBJ2-5, with a possible D match to TRBD1 (6 bases). The CDR3 has 14 residues. CDR1 is LNHNV, CDR2 YYDKDF, per germline (reference sequence). The CDR3 region is CASSRGGYQETQYF. The CDR3 nucleotides are TGTGCCTCCAGCAGGGGTGGATACCAGGAGACCCAGTACTTC.

On this clonotype itself: Since a much larger clone is just one base distant, this may be a read error. This sequence joins TRBV5-1 and TRBJ1-4, with a tentative D call TRBD1 (6 bases). Germline V gene data show CDR1 as SGHRS and CDR2 as YFSETQ. The CDR3 totals 15 residues. CDR3 loop: CASGLQGRANEKLFF. CDR3 in DNA: TGCGCCAGCGGCTTACAGGGACGTGCTAATGAAAAACTGTTTTTT.

This clonotype was observed at least ten times. This sequence joins TRBV7-2 and TRBJ2-2, with D possibly called TRBD1 or TRBD2 (5 bases each). The CDR3 has 14 residues. Per germline, CDR1 SGHTA and CDR2 FQGNSA. Trimming took 5 bases from V and 3 from J, leaving 10 bases between them. The CDR3 sequence: CASSQGPHTGELFF. The DNA for the CDR3 is TGTGCCAGCAGCCAGGGACCACACACCGGGGAGCTGTTTTTT. Full variable domain (outside the CDR3, taken from reference TRBV7-2 and TRBJ2-2): GAGVSQSPSNKVTEKGKDVELRCDPISGHTALYWYRQSLGQGLEFLIYFQGNSAPDKSGLPSDRFSAERTGGSVSTLTIQRTQQEDSAVYLCASSQGPHTGELFFGEGSRLTVL.

The chain employs TRBV2 and TRBJ2-2; possible D gene TRBD2, 6 bases. The CDR3 covers 15 residues. Germline V lookup: CDR1 SNHLY, CDR2 FYNNEI. Trimming left V 5 bases short and J 6 bases short, with 16 bases between. The CDR3 reads CASSRGLADAGELFF. The CDR3 region has the DNA TGTGCCAGCAGTAGGGGACTGGCGGACGCCGGGGAGCTGTTTTTT.

The chain employs TRBV24-1 and TRBJ2-5, with 7 bases lining up with TRBD2. The J segment lost 3 bases and the V segment lost 9 bases, leaving 9 bases of the junction unmatched. From germline, CDR1 is KGHDR and CDR2 SFDVKD. This CDR3 is 14 amino acids long. The CDR3 DNA sequence: TGTGCCACCTCCGGGGAGGGAGCCGAAGAGACCCAGTACTTC. Amino acid sequence: CATSGEGAEETQYF.

This clonotype was picked up a small number of times. This chain uses TRBV27 with TRBJ2-5; either TRBD1 or TRBD2 may fit D (5 bases each). The CDR3 is 14 amino acids. Germline V gene lookup returns CDR1 MNHEY and CDR2 SMNVEV (reference sequence). Trimming stripped 5 bases from V and 2 bases from J, with 12 bases between. CDR3 in DNA: TGTGCCAGCAGTGATTGGGGGAGACAAGAGACCCAGTACTTC. Its translation is CASSDWGRQETQYF.

This clonotype was counted many times. This rearrangement joins TRBV2 to TRBJ1-1; 9 bases are shared with TRBD1. Trimming at V came to 6 bases and at J to 4 bases, leaving 9 bases not matched to a gene. This CDR3 has 15 amino acids. The germline V gene has CDR1 SNHLY and CDR2 FYNNEI. Here the CDR3 reads CASSIYRGQGTEAFF. The CDR3 coding sequence is TGTGCCAGCAGCATTTACAGGGGGCAGGGCACTGAAGCTTTCTTT.

V and J are TRBV25-1 and TRBJ1-2; D unresolved. Germline CDR1 is MGHDK and CDR2 is SYGVNS. This CDR3 has 11 residues. Trimming pared 1 base from V and 5 bases from J, leaving 2 bases between. The CDR3 nucleotides are TGTGCCAGCAGTGAATTATATGGCTACACCTTC. This translates into CASSELYGYTF.

The chain links TRBV28 to TRBJ1-1, with 8 bases fitting TRBD1. CDR1 and CDR2 from the germline V gene are MDHEN and SYDVKM. There are 12 residues in the CDR3. V lost 5 bases, J lost 10 bases, and 6 bases stayed unmatched. CDR3 residues: CASSRTGYGAFF. The CDR3 DNA reads as TGTGCCAGCAGTCGGACAGGGTACGGAGCTTTCTTT.